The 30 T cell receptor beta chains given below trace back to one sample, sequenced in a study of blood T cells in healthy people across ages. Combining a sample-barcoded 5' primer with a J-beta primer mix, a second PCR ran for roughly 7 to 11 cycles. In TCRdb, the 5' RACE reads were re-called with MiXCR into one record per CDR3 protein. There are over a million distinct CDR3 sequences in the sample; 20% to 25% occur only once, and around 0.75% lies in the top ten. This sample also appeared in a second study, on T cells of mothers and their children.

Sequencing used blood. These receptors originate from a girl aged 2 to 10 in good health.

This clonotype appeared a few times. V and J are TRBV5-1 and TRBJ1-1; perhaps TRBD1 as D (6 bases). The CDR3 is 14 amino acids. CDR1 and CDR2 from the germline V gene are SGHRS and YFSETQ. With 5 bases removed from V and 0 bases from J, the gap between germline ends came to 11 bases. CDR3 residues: CASSFTGMNTEAFF. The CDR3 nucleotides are TGCGCCAGCAGTTTTACAGGGATGAACACTGAAGCTTTCTTT.

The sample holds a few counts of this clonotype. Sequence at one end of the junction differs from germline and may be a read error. CDR3 sequence: CASSIDLGSEQYF. In nucleotides, the CDR3 is TGCGCCAGTAGTATTGATTTGGGAAGCGAGCAGTACTTC. The chain links TRBV19 to TRBJ2-7; D ambiguous. Per the germline V gene, CDR1 is LNHDA and CDR2 is SQIVND (reference sequence). This CDR3 is 13 amino acids long. The complete variable domain, with remaining parts taken from reference TRBV19 and TRBJ2-7, reads DGGITQSPKYLFRKEGQNVTLSCEQNLNHDAMYWYRQDPGQGLRLIYYSQIVNDFQKGDIAEGYSVSREKKESFPLTVTSAQKNPTAFYLCASSIDLGSEQYFGPGTRLTVT.

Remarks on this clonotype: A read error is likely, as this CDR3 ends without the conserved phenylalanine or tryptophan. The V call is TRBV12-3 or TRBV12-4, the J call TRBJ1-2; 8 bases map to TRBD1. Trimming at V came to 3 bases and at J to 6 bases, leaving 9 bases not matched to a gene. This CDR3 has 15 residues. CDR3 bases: TGTGCCAGCAGTTTTGGGCAGGGGGCTAAGGATGGCTACACCTAC. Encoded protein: CASSFGQGAKDGYTY.

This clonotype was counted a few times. The CDR3 nucleotides are TGTGCCAGCAGCGCCGACAGAGTACTACAAGATGAGCAGTTCTTC. The encoded protein is CASSADRVLQDEQFF. The chain employs TRBV9 and TRBJ2-1; weak D call: TRBD1 (5 bases). V was clipped by 3 bases and J by 8 bases, with 18 bases between them. From germline, CDR1 is SGDLS and CDR2 YYNGEE. The CDR3 loop spans 15 amino acids.

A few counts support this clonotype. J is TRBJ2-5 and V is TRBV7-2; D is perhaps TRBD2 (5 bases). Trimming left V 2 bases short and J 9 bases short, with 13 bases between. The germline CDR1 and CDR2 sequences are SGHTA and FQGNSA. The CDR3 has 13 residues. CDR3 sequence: CASSLFLEEAQYF. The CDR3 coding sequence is TGTGCCAGCAGCTTATTCTTAGAGGAGGCCCAGTACTTC.

This chain's CDR3 is CASTNWGQSATEAFF. CDR3 DNA: TGTGCCAGCACCAACTGGGGACAGAGTGCCACTGAAGCTTTCTTT. The genes are TRBV6-2 or TRBV6-3 and TRBJ1-1; 7 bases map to TRBD1. Trimming cost V 7 bases and J 4 bases; bases outside gene matches: 12. The germline V gene encodes CDR1 MNHEY and CDR2 SVGEGT. CDR3 length: 15 residues.

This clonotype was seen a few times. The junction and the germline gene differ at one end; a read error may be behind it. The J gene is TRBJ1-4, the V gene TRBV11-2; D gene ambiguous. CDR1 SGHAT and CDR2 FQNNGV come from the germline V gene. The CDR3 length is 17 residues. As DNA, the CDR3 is TGTGCCAGCAGCTTATGGAGGGTAGGCAACGATAATGGAAAACTGTTTTTT. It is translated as CASSLWRVGNDNGKLFF.

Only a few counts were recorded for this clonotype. CDR3 amino acids: CASSLVLAGELFF. In nucleotides, the CDR3 is TGTGCCAGCAGTTTAGTTCTCGCCGGGGAGCTGTTTTTT. The chain links TRBV12-3 or TRBV12-4 to TRBJ2-2; D gene uncertain. Trimming left V 1 base short and J 6 bases short, with 6 bases between. The CDR3 has 13 residues.

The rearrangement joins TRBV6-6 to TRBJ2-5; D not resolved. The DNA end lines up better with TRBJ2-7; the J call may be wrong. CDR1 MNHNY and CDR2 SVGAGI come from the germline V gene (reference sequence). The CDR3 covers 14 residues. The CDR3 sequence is CASSSPLKNYEQYF. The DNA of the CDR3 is TGTGCCAGCAGTTCCCCCCTTAAAAACTACGAGCAGTACTTC.

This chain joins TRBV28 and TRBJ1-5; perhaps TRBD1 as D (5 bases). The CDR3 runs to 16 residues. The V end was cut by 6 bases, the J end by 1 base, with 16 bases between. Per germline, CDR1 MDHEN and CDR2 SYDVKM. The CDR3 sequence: CASSLPGVVSNQPQHF. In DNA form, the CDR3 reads TGTGCCAGCAGCCTCCCGGGGGTGGTGAGCAATCAGCCCCAGCATTTT.

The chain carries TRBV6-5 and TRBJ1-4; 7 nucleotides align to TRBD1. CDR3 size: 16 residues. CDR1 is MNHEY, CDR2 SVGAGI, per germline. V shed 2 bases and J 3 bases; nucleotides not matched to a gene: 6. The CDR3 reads CASSYLNRGPNEKLFF. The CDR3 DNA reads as TGTGCCAGCAGTTACCTTAACAGGGGCCCTAATGAAAAACTGTTTTTT.

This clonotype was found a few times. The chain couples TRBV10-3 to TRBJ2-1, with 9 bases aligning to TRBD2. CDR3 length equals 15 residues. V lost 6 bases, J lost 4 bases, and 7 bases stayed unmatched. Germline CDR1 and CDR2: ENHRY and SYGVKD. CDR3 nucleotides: TGTGCCATCAGCTTCGGGGCGGGAGGGTACAATGAGCAGTTCTTC. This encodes CAISFGAGGYNEQFF.

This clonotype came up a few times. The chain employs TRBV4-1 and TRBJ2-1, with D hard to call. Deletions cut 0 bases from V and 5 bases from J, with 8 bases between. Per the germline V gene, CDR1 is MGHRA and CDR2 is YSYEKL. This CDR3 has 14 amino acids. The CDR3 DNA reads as TGCGCCAGCAGCCAAGAAGGGCAAAACAATGAGCAGTTCTTC. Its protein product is CASSQEGQNNEQFF.

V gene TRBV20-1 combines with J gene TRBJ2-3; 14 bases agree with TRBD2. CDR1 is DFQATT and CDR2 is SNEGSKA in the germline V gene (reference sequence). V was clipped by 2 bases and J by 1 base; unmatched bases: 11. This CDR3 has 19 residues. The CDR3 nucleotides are TGCAGTGCTAGATCGCCGGGACTAGCGGGAGACGGGGGCACAGATACGCAGTATTTT. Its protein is CSARSPGLAGDGGTDTQYF.

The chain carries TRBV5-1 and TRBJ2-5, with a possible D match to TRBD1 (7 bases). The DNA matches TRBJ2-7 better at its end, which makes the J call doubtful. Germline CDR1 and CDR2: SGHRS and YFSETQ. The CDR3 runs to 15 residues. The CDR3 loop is CASSSGRAGGHEQYF. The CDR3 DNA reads TGCGCCAGCAGCTCGGGAAGGGCAGGGGGGCACGAGCAGTACTTC.

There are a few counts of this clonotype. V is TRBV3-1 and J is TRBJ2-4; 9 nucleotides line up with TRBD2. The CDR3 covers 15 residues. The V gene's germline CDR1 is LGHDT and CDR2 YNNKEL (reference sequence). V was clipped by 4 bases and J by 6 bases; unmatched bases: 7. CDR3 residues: CASSPIAGAGNIQYF. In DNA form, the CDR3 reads TGTGCCAGCAGCCCGATAGCGGGAGCAGGAAACATTCAGTACTTC.

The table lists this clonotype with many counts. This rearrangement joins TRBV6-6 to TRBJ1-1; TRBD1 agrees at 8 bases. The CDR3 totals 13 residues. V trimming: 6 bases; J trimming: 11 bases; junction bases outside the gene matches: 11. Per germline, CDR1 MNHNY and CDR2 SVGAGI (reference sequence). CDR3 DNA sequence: TGTGCCAGCAGCGGACCAGGGGGCGCCCAGGCTTTCTTT. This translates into CASSGPGGAQAFF.

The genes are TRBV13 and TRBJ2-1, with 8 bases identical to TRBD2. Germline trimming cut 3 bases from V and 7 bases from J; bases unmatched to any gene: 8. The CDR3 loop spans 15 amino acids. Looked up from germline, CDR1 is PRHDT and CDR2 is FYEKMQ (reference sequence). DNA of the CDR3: TGTGCCAGCAGCTTTGAATTAGCGGGGCTTAATGAGCAGTTCTTC. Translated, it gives CASSFELAGLNEQFF.

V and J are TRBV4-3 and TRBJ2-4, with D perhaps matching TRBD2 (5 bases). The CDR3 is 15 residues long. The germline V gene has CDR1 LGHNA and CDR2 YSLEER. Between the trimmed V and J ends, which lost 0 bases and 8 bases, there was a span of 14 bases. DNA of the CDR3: TGCGCCAGCAGCCAAGAGACGGGGAACACGGACATTCAGTACTTC. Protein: CASSQETGNTDIQYF.

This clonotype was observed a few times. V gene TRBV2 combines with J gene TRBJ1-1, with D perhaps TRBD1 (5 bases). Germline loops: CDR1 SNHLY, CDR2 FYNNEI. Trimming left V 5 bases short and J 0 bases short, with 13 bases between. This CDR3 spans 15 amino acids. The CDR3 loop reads CASSLWDSLNTEAFF. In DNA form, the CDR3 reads TGTGCCAGCAGTCTGTGGGACTCCTTGAACACTGAAGCTTTCTTT. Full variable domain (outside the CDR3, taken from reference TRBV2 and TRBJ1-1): EPEVTQTPSHQVTQMGQEVILRCVPISNHLYFYWYRQILGQKVEFLVSFYNNEISEKSEIFDDQFSVERPDGSNFTLKIRSTKLEDSAMYFCASSLWDSLNTEAFFGQGTRLTVV.

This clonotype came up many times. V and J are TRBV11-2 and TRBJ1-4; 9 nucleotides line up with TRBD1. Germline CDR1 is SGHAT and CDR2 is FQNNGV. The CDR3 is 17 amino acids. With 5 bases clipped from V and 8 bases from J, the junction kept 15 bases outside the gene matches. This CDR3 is CASSQQGAPVRGEKLFF. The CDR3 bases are TGTGCCAGCAGCCAACAGGGGGCCCCCGTAAGGGGCGAAAAACTGTTTTTT. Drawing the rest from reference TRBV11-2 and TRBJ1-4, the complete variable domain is EAGVAQSPRYKIIEKRQSVAFWCNPISGHATLYWYQQILGQGPKLLIQFQNNGVVDDSQLPKDRFSAERLKGVDSTLKIQPAKLEDSAVYLCASSQQGAPVRGEKLFFGSGTQLSVL.

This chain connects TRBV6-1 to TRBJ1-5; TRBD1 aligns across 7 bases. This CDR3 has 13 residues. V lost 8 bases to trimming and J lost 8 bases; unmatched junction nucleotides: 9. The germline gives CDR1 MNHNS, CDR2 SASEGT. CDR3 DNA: TGTGCCAGCCAGAGACAGGGTGTTGAGCCCCAGCATTTT. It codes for CASQRQGVEPQHF.

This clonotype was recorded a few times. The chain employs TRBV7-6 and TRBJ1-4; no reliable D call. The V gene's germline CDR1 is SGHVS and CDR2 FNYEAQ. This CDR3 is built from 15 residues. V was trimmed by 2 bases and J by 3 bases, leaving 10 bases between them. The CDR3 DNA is TGTGCCAGCAGCTTACATGCAGGTGCTAATGAAAAACTGTTTTTT. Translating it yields CASSLHAGANEKLFF.

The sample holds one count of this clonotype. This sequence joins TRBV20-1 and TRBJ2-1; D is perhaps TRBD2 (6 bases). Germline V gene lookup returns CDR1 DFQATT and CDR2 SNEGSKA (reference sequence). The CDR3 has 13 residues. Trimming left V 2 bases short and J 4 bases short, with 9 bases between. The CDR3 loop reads CSARRLAYNEQFF. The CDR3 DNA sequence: TGCAGTGCTAGACGGCTAGCGTACAATGAGCAGTTCTTC.

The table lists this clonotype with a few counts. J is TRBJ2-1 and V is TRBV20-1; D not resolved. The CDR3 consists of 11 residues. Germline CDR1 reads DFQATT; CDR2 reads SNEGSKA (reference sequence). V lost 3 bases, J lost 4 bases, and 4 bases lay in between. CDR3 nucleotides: TGCAGTGCTAGCCATTACAATGAGCAGTTCTTC. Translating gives CSASHYNEQFF.

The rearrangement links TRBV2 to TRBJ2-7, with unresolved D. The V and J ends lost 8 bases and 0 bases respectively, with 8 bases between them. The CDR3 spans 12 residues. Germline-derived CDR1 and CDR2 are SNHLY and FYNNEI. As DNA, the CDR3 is TGTGCCAGCGGAGCCTACTCCTACGAGCAGTACTTC. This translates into CASGAYSYEQYF.

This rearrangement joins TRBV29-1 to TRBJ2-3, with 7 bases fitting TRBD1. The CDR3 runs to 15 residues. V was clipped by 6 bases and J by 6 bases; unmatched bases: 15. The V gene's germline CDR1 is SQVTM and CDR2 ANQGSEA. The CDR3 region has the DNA TGCAGCGTCGCCGAAGGGGGCTACGGGAAGGATACGCAGTATTTT. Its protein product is CSVAEGGYGKDTQYF.

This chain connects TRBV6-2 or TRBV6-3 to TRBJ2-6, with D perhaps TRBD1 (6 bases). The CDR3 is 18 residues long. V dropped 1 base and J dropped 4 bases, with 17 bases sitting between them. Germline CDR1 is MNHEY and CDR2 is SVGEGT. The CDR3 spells CASSYWGSGAFGANVLTF. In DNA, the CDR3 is TGTGCCAGCAGTTACTGGGGTTCAGGGGCCTTCGGGGCCAACGTCCTGACTTTC.

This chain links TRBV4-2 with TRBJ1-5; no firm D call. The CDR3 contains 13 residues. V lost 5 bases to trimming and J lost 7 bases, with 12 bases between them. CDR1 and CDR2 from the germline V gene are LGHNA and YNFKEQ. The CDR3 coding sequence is TGTGCCAGCAGCTCATGGGGAGGCCAGCCCCAGCATTTT. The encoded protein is CASSSWGGQPQHF.

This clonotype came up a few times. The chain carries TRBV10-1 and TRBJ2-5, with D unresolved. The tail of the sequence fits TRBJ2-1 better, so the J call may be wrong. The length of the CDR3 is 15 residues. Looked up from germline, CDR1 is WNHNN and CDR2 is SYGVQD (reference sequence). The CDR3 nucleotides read TGCGCCAGCAGTCCCGGGCGATTAAATTACAATGAGCAGTTCTTC. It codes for CASSPGRLNYNEQFF.